The present T cell receptor (beta chain) was sequenced within a study of Graves' ophthalmopathy and Graves' hyperthyroidism. Excluded: other autoimmune disease, uncontrolled infection, pregnancy or lactation. Germline CDR1 and CDR2: SQVTM and ANQGSEA. The CDR3 consists of 14 residues. V trimming: 5 bases; J trimming: 3 bases; junction bases outside the gene matches: 9. This clonotype has just one count. As the template, RNA transcripts were used to amplify TCR beta CDR3 regions. In the first round, RT-PCR was carried out with HTBI primers, and a multiplex PCR formed the second round. TCRdb ran MiXCR on the multiplex PCR reads and lists one entry per CDR3 protein. Of roughly 1.1 million distinct CDR3 sequences detected, around a third appear once; the ten largest clones hold around 10%.

The sequence derives from an adult man with Graves' hyperthyroidism. The chain employs TRBV29-1 and TRBJ2-7; TRBD1 agrees at 8 bases. Material for sequencing was peripheral blood or thyroid tissue (not recorded which). Written as DNA, the CDR3 is TGCAGCGTTCGTGGGTACAGGGGGAACTACGAGCAGTACTTC. It codes for CSVRGYRGNYEQYF.